The T cell receptor (beta chain) under discussion was sequenced for a study of T cell repertoires in cytomegalovirus infection. Turning to this clonotype: The antigen is unknown.

General study results and limits: The cumulative frequency of public TCR beta families identified carriers of CMV plus the relevant HLA. Across the ex vivo response, the dominant clonotypes were HLA-C-restricted CMV-specific TCR beta clonotypes.

Trimming took 2 bases from V and 5 from J; bases not matched to a gene: 5. This CDR3 contains 15 residues. CDR1 is SEHNR and CDR2 is FQNEAQ in the germline V gene (reference sequence). TCRdb analysed the reads with MiXCR anew, one entry per CDR3 protein. The table has about half a million distinct CDR3 sequences, around 35% seen once; the top ten hold 17%. The V and J genes are TRBV7-9 and TRBJ1-1; 10 bases fit TRBD1. This clonotype was sampled from a human donor in good health (CMV status not recorded). Some clones in this sample may be carry-over from other donors' samples. This sample comprised cultured PBMCs, obtained from culture after CMV antigen stimulation. As DNA, the CDR3 is TGTGCCAGCAGCTTATCGACAGGGGGCTGGACTGAAGCTTTCTTT. This gives the protein CASSLSTGGWTEAFF.